This T cell receptor (beta chain) originates from a study of blood T cell repertoires in COVID-19. Looking at the study overall: PBMCs, B-cell-depleted T cells, or T cells were the source of the cDNA or gDNA that made up the material.

Under the authors' procedure: For nucleated cells, counts were estimated from reference gene primer amplification. Here immunoSEQ multiplex PCR was the method, and the copy in TCRdb shows in-frame clones only, minus some. V, J and clone size were drawn from that table, and D and trimming were deduced from the DNA. The sample has around 190,000 clones, more than 80% seen once. Germline loops: CDR1 MDHEN, CDR2 SYDVKM. The CDR3 totals 16 residues. V gave up 5 bases and J gave up 2 bases; unmatched junction bases: 10. While infection was still active, Seattle patients were enrolled and then followed longitudinally.

Input material: peripheral blood. The source is a middle-aged woman with COVID-19, enrolled during active disease. V and J are TRBV28 and TRBJ2-7; 9 positions match TRBD1. The CDR3 DNA reads TGTGCCAGCAGTCCGTCCGGGACAGGGAACACCTACGAGCAGTACTTC. Its protein is CASSPSGTGNTYEQYF. Full variable domain (rest looked up from reference TRBV28 and TRBJ2-7): DVKVTQSSRYLVKRTGEKVFLECVQDMDHENMFWYRQDPGLGLRLIYFSYDVKMKEKGDIPEGYSVSREKKERFSLILESASTNQTSMYLCASSPSGTGNTYEQYFGPGTRLTVT.